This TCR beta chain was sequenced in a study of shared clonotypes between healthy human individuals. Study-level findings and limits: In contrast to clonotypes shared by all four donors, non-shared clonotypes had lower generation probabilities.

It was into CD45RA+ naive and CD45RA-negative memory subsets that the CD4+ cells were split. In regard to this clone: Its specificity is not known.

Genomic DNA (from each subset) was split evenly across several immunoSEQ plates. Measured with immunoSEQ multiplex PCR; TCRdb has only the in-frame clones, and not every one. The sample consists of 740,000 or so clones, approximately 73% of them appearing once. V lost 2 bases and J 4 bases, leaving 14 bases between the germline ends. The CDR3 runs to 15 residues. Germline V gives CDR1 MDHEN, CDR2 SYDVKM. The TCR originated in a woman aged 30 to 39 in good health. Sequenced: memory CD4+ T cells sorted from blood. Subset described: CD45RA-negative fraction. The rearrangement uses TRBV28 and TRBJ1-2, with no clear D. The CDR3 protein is CASSLNPTLSYGYTF. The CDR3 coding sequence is TGTGCCAGCAGTTTAAACCCGACACTATCCTATGGCTACACCTTC.